A selection of T cell receptor beta chains follows, all from one sample in a study of T-cell reconstitution after alpha-beta-depleted transplantation in children. One entry per CDR3 protein, called by TCRdb with MiXCR from the PCR reads. The data contain a few hundred thousand distinct CDR3 sequences, 15% to 20% of them singletons. Sequences were derived from PBMCs, mostly from graft donor cells, sampled 360 days after TCRalphabeta/CD19-depleted stem cell transplant. The receptors were sampled from a boy less than two years old who had a stem cell transplant for Wiskott-Aldrich syndrome, so the T cells may come from the graft donor. The CDR3 runs from the conserved cysteine through the conserved F or W. Rows may omit the clone size; those that give it use once, few, many or a size class.

v_call,clone_size,cdr3_aa
TRBV14,many,CASSQHPGQGPYEQYF
TRBV12-3/TRBV12-4,.,CASSFSLGLSGRAGKNIQYF
TRBV25-1,few,CASSESRWTGYNEQFF
TRBV24-1,few,CATSDPRDRANEQFF
TRBV5-1,.,CASSSGTSGGSRNIQYF
TRBV7-8,few,CASSLSVYNSPLHF
TRBV5-1,.,CASSLDGTGYDGELFF
TRBV5-8,.,CASSLDKIGYGYTF
TRBV7-8,few,CASSLGSGGVADTQYF
TRBV12-3/TRBV12-4,.,CASRQGSSYEQYF
TRBV4-3,.,CASSQEKLRRNEQFF
TRBV5-1,.,CASGRGGYEQYF
TRBV6-5,few,CASSYSGKRNIQYF
TRBV3-1,.,CASSQRGRMNTDTQYF
TRBV20-1,.,CSARDRLLSSYNEQFF